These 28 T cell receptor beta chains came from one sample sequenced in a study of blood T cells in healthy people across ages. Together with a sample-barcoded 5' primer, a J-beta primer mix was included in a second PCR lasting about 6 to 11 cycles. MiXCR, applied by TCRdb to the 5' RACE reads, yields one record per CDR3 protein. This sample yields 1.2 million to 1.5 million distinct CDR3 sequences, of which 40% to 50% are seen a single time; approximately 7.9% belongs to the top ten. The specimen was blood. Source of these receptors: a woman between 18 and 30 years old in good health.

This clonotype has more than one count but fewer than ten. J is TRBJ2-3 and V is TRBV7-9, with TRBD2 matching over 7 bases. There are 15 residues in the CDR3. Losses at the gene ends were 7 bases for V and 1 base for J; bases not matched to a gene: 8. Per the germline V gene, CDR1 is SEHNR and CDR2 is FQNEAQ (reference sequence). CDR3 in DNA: TGTGCCAGCAACCAAGCGGGGATAGGCACAGATACGCAGTATTTT. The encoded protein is CASNQAGIGTDTQYF.

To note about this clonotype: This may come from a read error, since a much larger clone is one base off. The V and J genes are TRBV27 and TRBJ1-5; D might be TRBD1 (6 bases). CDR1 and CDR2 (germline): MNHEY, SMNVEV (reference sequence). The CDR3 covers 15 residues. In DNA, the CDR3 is TGTGCCAGCAGTTTTTCGGGGGGGGCGGCTCAGCCCCGGCATTTT. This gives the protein CASSFSGGAAQPRHF.

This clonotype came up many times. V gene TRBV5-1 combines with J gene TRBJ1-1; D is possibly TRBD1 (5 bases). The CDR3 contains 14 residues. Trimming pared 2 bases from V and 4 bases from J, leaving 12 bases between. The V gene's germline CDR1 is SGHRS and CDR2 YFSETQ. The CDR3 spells CASSLVGGRTEAFF. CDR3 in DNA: TGCGCCAGCAGCTTAGTCGGGGGTCGCACTGAAGCTTTCTTT.

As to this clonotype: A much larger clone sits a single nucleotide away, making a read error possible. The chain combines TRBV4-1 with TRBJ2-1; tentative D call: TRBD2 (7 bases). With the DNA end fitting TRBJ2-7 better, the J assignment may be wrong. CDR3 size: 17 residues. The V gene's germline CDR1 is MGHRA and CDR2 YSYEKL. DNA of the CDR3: TGCGCCAGCAGCCAAGATCGGGCGGGGGCCGACTACAATGAGCAGTACTTC. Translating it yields CASSQDRAGADYNEQYF.

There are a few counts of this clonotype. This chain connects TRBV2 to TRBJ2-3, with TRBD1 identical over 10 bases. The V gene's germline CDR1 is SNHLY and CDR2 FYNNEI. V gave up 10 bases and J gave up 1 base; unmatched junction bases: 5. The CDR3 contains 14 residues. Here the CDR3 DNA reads TGTGCCACTCTGGGGACAGGGGGCACAGATACGCAGTATTTT. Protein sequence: CATLGTGGTDTQYF. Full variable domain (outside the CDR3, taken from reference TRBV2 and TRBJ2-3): EPEVTQTPSHQVTQMGQEVILRCVPISNHLYFYWYRQILGQKVEFLVSFYNNEISEKSEIFDDQFSVERPDGSNFTLKIRSTKLEDSAMYFCATLGTGGTDTQYFGPGTRLTVL.

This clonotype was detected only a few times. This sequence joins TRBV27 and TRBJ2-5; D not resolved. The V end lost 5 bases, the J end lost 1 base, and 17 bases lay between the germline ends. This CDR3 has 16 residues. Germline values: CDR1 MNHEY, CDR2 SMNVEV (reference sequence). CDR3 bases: TGTGCCAGCAGTCTCTCGTCTGACTGGCTCCAAGAGACCCAGTACTTC. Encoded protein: CASSLSSDWLQETQYF.

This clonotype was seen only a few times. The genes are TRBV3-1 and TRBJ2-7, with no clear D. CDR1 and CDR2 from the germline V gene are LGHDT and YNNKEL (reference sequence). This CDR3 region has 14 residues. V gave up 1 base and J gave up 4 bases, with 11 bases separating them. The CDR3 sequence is CASSQGVFYYEQYF. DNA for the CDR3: TGTGCCAGCAGCCAAGGGGTATTCTATTACGAGCAGTACTTC.

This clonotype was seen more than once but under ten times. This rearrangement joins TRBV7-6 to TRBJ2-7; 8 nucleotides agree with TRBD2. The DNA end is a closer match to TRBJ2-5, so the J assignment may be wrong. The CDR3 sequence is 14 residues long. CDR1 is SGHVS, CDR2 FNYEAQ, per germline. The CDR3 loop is CASSLDGGARTQYF. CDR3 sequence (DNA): TGTGCCAGCAGCTTAGACGGGGGGGCGAGGACCCAGTACTTC.

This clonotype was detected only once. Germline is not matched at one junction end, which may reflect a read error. As DNA, the CDR3 is TGTGACAGCAGTGATCCAGGGGCATCCGCCGAGCAGTACTTC. Translated, it gives CDSSDPGASAEQYF. The chain has TRBV6-5 and TRBJ2-5; TRBD1 is a possible D gene (6 bases). The J call may be faulty, since TRBJ2-7 better matches the DNA end. Germline V gene sequence: CDR1 MNHEY, CDR2 SVGAGI. The CDR3 has 14 amino acids.

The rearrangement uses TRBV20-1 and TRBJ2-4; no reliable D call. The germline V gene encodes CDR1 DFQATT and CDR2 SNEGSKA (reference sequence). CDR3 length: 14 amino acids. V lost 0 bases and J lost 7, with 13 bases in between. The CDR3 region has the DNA TGCAGTGCTAGAGAGGAGCGAATCAGGAACATTCAGTACTTC. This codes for CSAREERIRNIQYF.

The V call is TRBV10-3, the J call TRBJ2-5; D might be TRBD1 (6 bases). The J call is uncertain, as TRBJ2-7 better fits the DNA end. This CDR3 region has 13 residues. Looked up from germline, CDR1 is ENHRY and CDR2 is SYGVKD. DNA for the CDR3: TGTGCCATCAGTCACGAACAGGGCCACGAGCAGTACTTC. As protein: CAISHEQGHEQYF.

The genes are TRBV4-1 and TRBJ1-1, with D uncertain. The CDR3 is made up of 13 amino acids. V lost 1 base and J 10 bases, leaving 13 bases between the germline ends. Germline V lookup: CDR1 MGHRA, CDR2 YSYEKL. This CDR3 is CASSQVEKGVAFF. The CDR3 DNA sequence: TGCGCCAGCAGCCAAGTGGAGAAAGGTGTAGCTTTCTTT.

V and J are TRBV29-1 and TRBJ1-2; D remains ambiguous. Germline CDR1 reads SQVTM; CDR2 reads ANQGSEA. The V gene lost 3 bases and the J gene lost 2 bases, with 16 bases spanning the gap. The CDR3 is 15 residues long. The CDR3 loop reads CSVDKGSLGNYGYTF. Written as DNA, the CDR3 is TGCAGCGTTGATAAGGGCTCCCTGGGAAACTATGGCTACACCTTC.

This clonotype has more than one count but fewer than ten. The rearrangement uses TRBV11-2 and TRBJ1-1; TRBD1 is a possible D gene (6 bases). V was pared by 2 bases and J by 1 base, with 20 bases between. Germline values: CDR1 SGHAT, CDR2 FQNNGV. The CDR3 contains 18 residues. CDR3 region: CASSLYGRRGEGNTEAFF. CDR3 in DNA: TGTGCCAGCAGCTTATATGGAAGAAGGGGGGAGGGGAACACTGAAGCTTTCTTT.

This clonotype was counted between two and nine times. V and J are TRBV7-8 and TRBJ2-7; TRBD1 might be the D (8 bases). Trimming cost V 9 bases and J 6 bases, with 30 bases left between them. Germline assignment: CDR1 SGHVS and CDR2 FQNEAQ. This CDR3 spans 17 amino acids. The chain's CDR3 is CASSRQGSSGYGAEQYF. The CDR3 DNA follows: TGTGCCAGTTCAAGACAGGGGTCTAGCGGTTATGGTGCCGAGCAGTACTTC.

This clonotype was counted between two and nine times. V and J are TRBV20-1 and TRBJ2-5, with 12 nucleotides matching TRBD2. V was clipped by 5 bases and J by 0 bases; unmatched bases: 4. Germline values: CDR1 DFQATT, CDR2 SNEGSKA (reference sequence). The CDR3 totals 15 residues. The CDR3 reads CSAYTSGRYQETQYF. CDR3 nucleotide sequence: TGCAGTGCTTACACTAGCGGGAGGTACCAAGAGACCCAGTACTTC.

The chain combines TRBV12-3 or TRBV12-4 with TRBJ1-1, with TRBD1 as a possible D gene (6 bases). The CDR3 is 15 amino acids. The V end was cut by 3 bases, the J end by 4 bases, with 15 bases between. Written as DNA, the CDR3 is TGTGCCAGCAGTTTCATTTCAGGGGTCGGCACTGAAGCTTTCTTT. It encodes CASSFISGVGTEAFF.

CDR3 nucleotides: TGCAGTGCTAGTGGTCCGGGGGGTGAAAAACTGTTTTTT. The encoded protein is CSASGPGGEKLFF. The chain links TRBV20-1 to TRBJ1-4; perhaps TRBD1 as D (5 bases). V shed 3 bases and J shed 7 bases, with 12 bases lying between them. CDR1 DFQATT and CDR2 SNEGSKA come from the germline V gene (reference sequence). The CDR3 runs 13 residues.

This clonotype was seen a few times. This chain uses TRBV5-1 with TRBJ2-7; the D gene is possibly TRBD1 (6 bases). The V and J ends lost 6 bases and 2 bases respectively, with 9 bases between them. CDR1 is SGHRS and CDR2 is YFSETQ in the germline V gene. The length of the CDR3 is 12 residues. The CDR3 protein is CASKGDAYEQYF. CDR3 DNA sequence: TGCGCCAGCAAGGGGGATGCCTACGAGCAGTACTTC.

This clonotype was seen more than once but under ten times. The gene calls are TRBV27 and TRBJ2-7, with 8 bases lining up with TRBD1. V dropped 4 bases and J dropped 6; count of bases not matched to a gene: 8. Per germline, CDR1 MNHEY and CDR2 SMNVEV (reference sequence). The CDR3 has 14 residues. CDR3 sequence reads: CASSSSTGAGEQYF. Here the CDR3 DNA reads TGTGCCAGCAGTTCGTCGACAGGGGCAGGCGAGCAGTACTTC.

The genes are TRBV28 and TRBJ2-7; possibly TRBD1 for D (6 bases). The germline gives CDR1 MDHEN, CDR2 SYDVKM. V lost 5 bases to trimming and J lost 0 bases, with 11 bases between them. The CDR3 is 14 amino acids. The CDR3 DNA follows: TGTGCCAGCAGTCAGGCGGACAGCTCCTACGAGCAGTACTTC. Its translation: CASSQADSSYEQYF.

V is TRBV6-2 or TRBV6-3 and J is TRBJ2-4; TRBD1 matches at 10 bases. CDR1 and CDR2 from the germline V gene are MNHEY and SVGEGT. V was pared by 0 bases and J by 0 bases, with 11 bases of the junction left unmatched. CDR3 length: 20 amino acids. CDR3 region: CASSYSSRGGQGIAKNIQYF. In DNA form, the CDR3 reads TGTGCCAGCAGTTACTCGAGCCGAGGGGGACAGGGGATAGCCAAAAACATTCAGTACTTC.

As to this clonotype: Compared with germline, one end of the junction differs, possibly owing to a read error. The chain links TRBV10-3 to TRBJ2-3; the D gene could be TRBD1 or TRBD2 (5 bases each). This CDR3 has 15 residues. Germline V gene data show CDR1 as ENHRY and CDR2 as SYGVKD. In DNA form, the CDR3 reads TGTGCCATCAGCGAGGGGTGGGAGTCCTCAGATAAGCAGTATTTT. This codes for CAISEGWESSDKQYF.

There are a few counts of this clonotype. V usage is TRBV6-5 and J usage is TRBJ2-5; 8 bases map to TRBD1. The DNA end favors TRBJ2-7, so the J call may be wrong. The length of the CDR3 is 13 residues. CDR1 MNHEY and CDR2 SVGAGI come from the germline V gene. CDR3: CASGWTGRSEQYF. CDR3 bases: TGTGCCAGCGGGTGGACAGGGCGGTCCGAGCAGTACTTC.

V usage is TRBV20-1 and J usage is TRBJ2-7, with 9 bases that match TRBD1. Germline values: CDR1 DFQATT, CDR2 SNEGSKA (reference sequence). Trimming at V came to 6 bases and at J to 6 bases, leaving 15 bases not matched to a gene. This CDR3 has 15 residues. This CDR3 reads CSAEQGALKLFEQYF. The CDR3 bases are TGCAGTGCGGAACAGGGGGCCCTTAAGCTCTTCGAGCAGTACTTC.

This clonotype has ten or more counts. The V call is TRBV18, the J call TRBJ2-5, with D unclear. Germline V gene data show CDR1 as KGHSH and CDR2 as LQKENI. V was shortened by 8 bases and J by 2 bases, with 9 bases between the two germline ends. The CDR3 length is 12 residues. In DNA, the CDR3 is TGTGCCAGCAGCCCCACGCAAGAGACCCAGTACTTC. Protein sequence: CASSPTQETQYF.

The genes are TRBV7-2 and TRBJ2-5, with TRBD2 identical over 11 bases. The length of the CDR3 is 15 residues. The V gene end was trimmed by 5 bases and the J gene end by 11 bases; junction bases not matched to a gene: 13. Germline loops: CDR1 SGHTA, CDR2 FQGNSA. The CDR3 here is CASSLYSGGAYEQYF. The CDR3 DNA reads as TGTGCCAGCAGCCTTTATAGCGGGGGGGCCTATGAGCAGTACTTC.

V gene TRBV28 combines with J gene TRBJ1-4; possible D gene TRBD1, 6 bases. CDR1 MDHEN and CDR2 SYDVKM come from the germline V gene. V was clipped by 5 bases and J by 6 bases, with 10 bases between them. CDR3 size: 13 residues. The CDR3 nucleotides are TGTGCCAGCAGTCCTGCAGGGGATGAAAAACTGTTTTTT. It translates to CASSPAGDEKLFF.